The 20 T cell receptor beta chains below come from one sample, sequenced in a study of beta chain features in type 1 diabetes. Study-level points and caveats: For Type 1 diabetes patients, all four CD4+ subsets carried TCRB CDR3s that were moderately but significantly shorter.

The investigators reverse transcribed all of the isolated RNA, so they sequenced expressed TCRB transcripts. Measured with immunoSEQ multiplex PCR; TCRdb has only the in-frame clones, and not every one. The sample lists about 660,000 clones, around an eighth occurring once. These receptors have no identified antigens. The sample comprised naive CD4+ T cells from blood. The receptors originated from a man aged 18 to 30 with type 1 diabetes.

The rearrangement uses TRBV7-3 and TRBJ2-1; D is perhaps TRBD1 (6 bases). V was trimmed by 6 bases and J by 7 bases, leaving 16 bases between them. The CDR3 consists of 14 residues. The germline V gene has CDR1 SGHTA and CDR2 FQGTGA. The CDR3 sequence is CASSLYRAANEQFF. For the CDR3, the DNA is TGTGCCAGCAGTCTTTACAGGGCAGCAAATGAGCAGTTCTTC.

J is TRBJ1-3 and V is TRBV30, with D possibly matching TRBD1 (6 bases). The CDR3 extends over 18 amino acids. In germline, CDR1 is GTSNPN, CDR2 SVGIG (reference sequence). V lost 0 bases and J lost 7, with 25 bases in between. Written as DNA, the CDR3 is TGTGCCTGGAGTGTCTCCACTATATCGACAGGATGGGGTAACACCATATATTTT. This gives the protein CAWSVSTISTGWGNTIYF.

This clone was observed a handful of times. CDR3 bases: TGTGCCAGCAGCTTAGTCGCAACCGGGTCCTACCTCTCCTACGAGCAGTACTTC. It translates to CASSLVATGSYLSYEQYF. The V gene is TRBV7-2, the J gene TRBJ2-7; no firm D call. The ends were cut back, 1 base at V and 0 bases at J, with 19 bases in the middle. CDR3 length: 18 amino acids. CDR1 is SGHTA and CDR2 is FQGNSA in the germline V gene. The full variable domain, completed using reference TRBV7-2 and TRBJ2-7, is GAGVSQSPSNKVTEKGKDVELRCDPISGHTALYWYRQSLGQGLEFLIYFQGNSAPDKSGLPSDRFSAERTGGSVSTLTIQRTQQEDSAVYLCASSLVATGSYLSYEQYFGPGTRLTVT.

Worth noting for this clone: The sample carries other DNA sequences with the same CDR3. This rearrangement joins TRBV28 to TRBJ1-2, with no clear D. Trimming cost V 5 bases and J 1 base, with 8 bases left between them. Germline CDR1 reads MDHEN; CDR2 reads SYDVKM. This CDR3 has 13 residues. In DNA form, the CDR3 reads TGTGCCAGCAGTCCGGACCGTAACTATGGCTACACCTTC. Amino acids: CASSPDRNYGYTF.

In this sample, this clone turned up a few times. The chain combines TRBV9 with TRBJ2-1; maybe TRBD2 (7 bases). With 0 bases removed from V and 11 bases from J, the gap between germline ends came to 18 bases. This CDR3 is 15 amino acids long. From germline, CDR1 is SGDLS and CDR2 YYNGEE. The CDR3 DNA follows: TGTGCCAGCAGCGTAGGCGGCGGGGGCTCGGGGAAGCAGTTCTTC. This translates into CASSVGGGGSGKQFF.

The chain is built from TRBV5-4 and TRBJ2-7; D not certain. V was shortened by 0 bases and J by 2 bases, with 15 bases between the two germline ends. The V gene's germline CDR1 is SGHNT and CDR2 YYREEE (reference sequence). This CDR3 is 16 amino acids long. CDR3 DNA sequence: TGTGCCAGCAGCTTGGGGCGCTCCCTCAGAACCTACGAGCAGTACTTC. Residues: CASSLGRSLRTYEQYF.

In its sample, this clone was seen a few times. Here the CDR3 DNA reads TGCAGCGTTGACTCCAACTTGAACACTGAAGCTTTCTTT. This gives the protein CSVDSNLNTEAFF. The chain combines TRBV29-1 with TRBJ1-1; D unclear. Germline V gives CDR1 SQVTM, CDR2 ANQGSEA. The V and J ends lost 3 bases and 0 bases respectively, with 8 bases between them. The length of the CDR3 is 13 residues.

This clone was picked up a small number of times. The chain carries TRBV30 and TRBJ1-2; D call uncertain. The V and J ends lost 5 bases and 4 bases respectively, with 11 bases between them. This CDR3 contains 12 residues. Germline V gene data show CDR1 as GTSNPN and CDR2 as SVGIG (reference sequence). The CDR3 nucleotides are TGTGCCTGGGTCGGGAGGACCTATGGCTACACCTTC. Translation gives CAWVGRTYGYTF.

The chain carries TRBV27 and TRBJ1-5; 7 nucleotides match TRBD1. The V gene's germline CDR1 is MNHEY and CDR2 SMNVEV (reference sequence). There are 16 residues in the CDR3. The V segment lost 5 bases and the J segment 6 bases; nucleotides outside the gene matches: 13. Here the CDR3 DNA reads TGTGCCAGCAGTCCGCAAGGGGGCCAGTTACGTCAGCCCCAGCATTTT. This encodes CASSPQGGQLRQPQHF.

This clone was detected only a few times. A read error may account for a junction end that differs from germline. The rearrangement joins TRBV15 to TRBJ2-3, with 8 bases matching TRBD1. Germline V gene sequence: CDR1 LNHNV, CDR2 YYDKDF (reference sequence). This CDR3 spans 16 amino acids. The CDR3 loop reads CSTSRRTGRLTDTQYF. The CDR3 coding sequence is TGTTCCACCAGCCGGCGGACAGGGAGGTTAACAGATACGCAGTATTTT.

The table lists this clone with a few counts. The chain carries TRBV20-1 and TRBJ2-3; 7 bases align to TRBD2. The germline V gene encodes CDR1 DFQATT and CDR2 SNEGSKA (reference sequence). CDR3 size: 11 residues. J lost 9 bases, V lost 3 bases, and 3 bases had no gene match. The CDR3 loop is CSARVGGTQYF. The DNA for the CDR3 is TGCAGTGCTAGGGTGGGGGGGACGCAGTATTTT.

Only a few counts were recorded for this clone. The rearrangement links TRBV11-2 to TRBJ2-5; a weak D match, TRBD1 (5 bases). Trimming removed 2 bases from V and 1 base from J, with 8 bases in between. CDR3 length: 14 residues. Looked up from germline, CDR1 is SGHAT and CDR2 is FQNNGV. The CDR3 DNA sequence: TGTGCCAGCAGCTTACAGGGCCCCCAAGAGACCCAGTACTTC. Its translation: CASSLQGPQETQYF.

J is TRBJ1-5 and V is TRBV19; D is undetermined. The length of the CDR3 is 16 residues. Germline-derived CDR1 and CDR2 are LNHDA and SQIVND (reference sequence). Trimming pared 1 base from V and 1 base from J, leaving 11 bases between. CDR3 nucleotide sequence: TGTGCCAGTAGTATAGGCGGCCCACAGAGCAATCAGCCCCAGCATTTT. Translating gives CASSIGGPQSNQPQHF.

The gene calls are TRBV30 and TRBJ2-7; D is unclear. Germline loops: CDR1 GTSNPN, CDR2 SVGIG (reference sequence). The CDR3 is 12 residues long. Trimming removed 3 bases at V and 4 bases at J, with 10 bases between. The CDR3 is CAWSLVGYEQYF. The CDR3 DNA sequence: TGTGCCTGGAGCCTAGTGGGATACGAGCAGTACTTC.

V and J are TRBV10-3 and TRBJ1-5; tentative D call: TRBD1 (6 bases). The CDR3 contains 15 residues. CDR1 is ENHRY, CDR2 SYGVKD, per germline. The V end lost 4 bases, the J end lost 7 bases, and 17 bases lay between the germline ends. Written as DNA, the CDR3 is TGTGCCATCAGTGCTGGGGAGGCAGGGGAGCAGCCCCAGCATTTT. The encoded protein is CAISAGEAGEQPQHF.

This clone has only a few counts. The chain has TRBV30 and TRBJ1-1, with D uncertain. Germline V gene sequence: CDR1 GTSNPN, CDR2 SVGIG (reference sequence). The CDR3 sequence is 11 residues long. V gave up 4 bases and J gave up 5 bases, with 8 bases separating them. This CDR3 reads CAWTGPTEAFF. CDR3 bases: TGTGCCTGGACAGGTCCTACTGAAGCTTTCTTT. The full variable domain, with the rest looked up from reference TRBV30 and TRBJ1-1, is SQTIHQWPATLVQPVGSPLSLECTVEGTSNPNLYWYRQAAGRGLQLLFYSVGIGQISSEVPQNLSASRPQDRQFILSSKKLLLSDSGFYLCAWTGPTEAFFGQGTRLTVV.

The chain has TRBV30 and TRBJ1-5; D call uncertain. From germline, CDR1 is GTSNPN and CDR2 SVGIG (reference sequence). V dropped 1 base and J dropped 0 bases, with 7 bases sitting between them. CDR3 length: 14 residues. This chain's CDR3 is CAWSESYSNQPQHF. CDR3 coding DNA: TGTGCCTGGAGTGAAAGCTATAGCAATCAGCCCCAGCATTTT.

On this clone: The sample contains more than one DNA sequence encoding this CDR3. V gene TRBV29-1 combines with J gene TRBJ2-3; 7 positions match TRBD2. The germline V gene has CDR1 SQVTM and CDR2 ANQGSEA. The CDR3 extends over 14 amino acids. J gave up 0 bases and V 7 bases, and 7 bases lay outside the gene matches. CDR3 protein: CSARTSGSTDTQYF. CDR3 sequence (DNA): TGCAGCGCCCGGACTAGTGGTAGCACAGATACGCAGTATTTT.

V gene TRBV7-2 combines with J gene TRBJ2-2; a weak D match, TRBD2 (6 bases). Trimming took 5 bases from V and 5 from J, leaving 18 bases between them. The V gene's germline CDR1 is SGHTA and CDR2 FQGNSA. This CDR3 region has 16 residues. In DNA form, the CDR3 reads TGTGCCAGCAGCCGCGTCACCGGGACTGATACCGGGGAGCTGTTTTTT. As protein: CASSRVTGTDTGELFF.

This clone appeared a few times. The chain is built from TRBV30 and TRBJ1-3, with TRBD1 matching 9 bases. There are 18 residues in the CDR3. CDR1 GTSNPN and CDR2 SVGIG come from the germline V gene (reference sequence). J gave up 3 bases and V 0 bases, and 12 bases lay outside the gene matches. This chain's CDR3 is CAWSVSRTGGLYGNTIYF. The DNA for the CDR3 is TGTGCCTGGAGTGTGTCCCGTACAGGGGGCCTATATGGAAACACCATATATTTT.